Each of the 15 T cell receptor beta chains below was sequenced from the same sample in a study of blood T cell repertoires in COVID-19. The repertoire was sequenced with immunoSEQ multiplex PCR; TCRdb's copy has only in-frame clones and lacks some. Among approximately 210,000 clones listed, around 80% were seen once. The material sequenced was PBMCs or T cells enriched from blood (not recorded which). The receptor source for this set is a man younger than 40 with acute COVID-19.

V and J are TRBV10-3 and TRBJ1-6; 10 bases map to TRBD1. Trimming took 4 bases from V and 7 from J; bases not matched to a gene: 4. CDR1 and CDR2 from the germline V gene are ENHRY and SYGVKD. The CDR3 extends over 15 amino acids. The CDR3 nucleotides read TGTGCCATCAGTGCACCGGGACAGGGGAATTCACCCCTCCACTTT. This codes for CAISAPGQGNSPLHF.

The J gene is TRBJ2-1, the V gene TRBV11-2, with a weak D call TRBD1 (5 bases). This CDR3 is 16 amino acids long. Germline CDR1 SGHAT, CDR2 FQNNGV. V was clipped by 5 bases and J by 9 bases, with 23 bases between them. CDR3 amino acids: CASSPWGGAVVGEQFF. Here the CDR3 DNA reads TGTGCCAGCAGCCCCTGGGGCGGAGCTGTCGTGGGTGAGCAGTTCTTC.

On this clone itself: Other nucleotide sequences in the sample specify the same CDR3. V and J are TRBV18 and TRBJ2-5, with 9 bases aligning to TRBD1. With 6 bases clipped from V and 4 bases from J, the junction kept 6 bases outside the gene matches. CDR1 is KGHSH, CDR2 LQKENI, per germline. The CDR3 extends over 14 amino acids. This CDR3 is CASSPSGQGETQYF. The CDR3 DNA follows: TGTGCCAGCTCCCCGTCGGGACAGGGAGAGACCCAGTACTTC.

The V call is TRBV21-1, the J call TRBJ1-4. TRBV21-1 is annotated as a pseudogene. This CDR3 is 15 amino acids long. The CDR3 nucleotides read TGTGCCAGCAGCAAAGTGAAGGAGACTAATGAAAAACTGTTTTTT. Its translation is CASSKVKETNEKLFF.

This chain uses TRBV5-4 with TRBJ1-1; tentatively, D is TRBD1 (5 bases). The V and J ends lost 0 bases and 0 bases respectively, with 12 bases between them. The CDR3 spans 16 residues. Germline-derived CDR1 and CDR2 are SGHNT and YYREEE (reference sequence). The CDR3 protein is CASSLAKGIMNTEAFF. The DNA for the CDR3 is TGTGCCAGCAGCTTGGCCAAGGGGATCATGAACACTGAAGCTTTCTTT.

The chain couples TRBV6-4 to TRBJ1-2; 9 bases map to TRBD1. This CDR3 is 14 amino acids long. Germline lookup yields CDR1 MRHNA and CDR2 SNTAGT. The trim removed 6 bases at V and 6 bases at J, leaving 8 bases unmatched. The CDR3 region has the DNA TGTGCCAGCAGCTCGACAGGGGGAGAGGATGGCTACACCTTC. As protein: CASSSTGGEDGYTF.

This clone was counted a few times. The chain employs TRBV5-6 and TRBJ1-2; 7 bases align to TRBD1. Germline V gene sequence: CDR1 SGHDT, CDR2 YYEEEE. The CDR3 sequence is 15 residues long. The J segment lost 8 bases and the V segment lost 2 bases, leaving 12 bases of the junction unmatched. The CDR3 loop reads CASSLMGQYFLGYTF. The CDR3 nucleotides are TGTGCCAGCAGCTTAATGGGACAGTATTTTCTCGGCTACACCTTC.

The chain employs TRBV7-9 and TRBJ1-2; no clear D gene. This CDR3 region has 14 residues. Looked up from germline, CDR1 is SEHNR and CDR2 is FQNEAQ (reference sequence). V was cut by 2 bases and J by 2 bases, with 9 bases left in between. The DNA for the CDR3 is TGTGCCAGCAGCTTATTGGGAGGGAACTATGGCTACACCTTC. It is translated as CASSLLGGNYGYTF.

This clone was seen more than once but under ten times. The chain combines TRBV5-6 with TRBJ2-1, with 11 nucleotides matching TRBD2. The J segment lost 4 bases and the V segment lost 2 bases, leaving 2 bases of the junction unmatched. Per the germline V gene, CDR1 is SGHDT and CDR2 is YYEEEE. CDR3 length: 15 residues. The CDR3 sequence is CASSFTSGGYNEQFF. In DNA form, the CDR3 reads TGTGCCAGCAGCTTCACTAGCGGGGGTTACAATGAGCAGTTCTTC. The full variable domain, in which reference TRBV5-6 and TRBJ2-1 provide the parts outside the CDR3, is DAGVTQSPTHLIKTRGQQVTLRCSPKSGHDTVSWYQQALGQGPQFIFQYYEEEERQRGNFPDRFSGHQFPNYSSELNVNALLLGDSALYLCASSFTSGGYNEQFFGPGTRLTVL.

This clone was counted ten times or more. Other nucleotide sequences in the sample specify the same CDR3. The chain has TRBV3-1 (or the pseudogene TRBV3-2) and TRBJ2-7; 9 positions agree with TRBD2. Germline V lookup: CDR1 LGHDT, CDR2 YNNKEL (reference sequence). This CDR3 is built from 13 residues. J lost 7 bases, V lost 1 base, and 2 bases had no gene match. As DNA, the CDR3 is TGTGCCAGCAGCCAAGGGCTAGCGGGGGAGCAGTACTTC. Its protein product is CASSQGLAGEQYF.

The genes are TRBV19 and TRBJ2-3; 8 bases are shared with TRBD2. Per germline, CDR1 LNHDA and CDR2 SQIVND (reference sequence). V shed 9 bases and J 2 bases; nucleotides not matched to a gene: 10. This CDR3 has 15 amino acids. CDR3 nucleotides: TGTGCCAGCTCCGTGACTAGCGTACTCACAGATACGCAGTATTTT. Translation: CASSVTSVLTDTQYF.

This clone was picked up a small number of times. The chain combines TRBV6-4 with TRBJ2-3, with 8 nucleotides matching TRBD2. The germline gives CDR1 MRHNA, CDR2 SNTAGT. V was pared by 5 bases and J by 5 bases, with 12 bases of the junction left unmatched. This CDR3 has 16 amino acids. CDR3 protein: CASSPPSGGVKDTQYF. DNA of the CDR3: TGTGCCAGCAGTCCTCCGTCGGGGGGGGTCAAAGATACGCAGTATTTT.

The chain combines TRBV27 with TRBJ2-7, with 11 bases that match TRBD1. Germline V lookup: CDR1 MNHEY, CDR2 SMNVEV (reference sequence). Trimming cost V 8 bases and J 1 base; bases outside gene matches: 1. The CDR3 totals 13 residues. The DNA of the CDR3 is TGTGCCAGCGGGACAGGGGGGTCCTACGAGCAGTACTTC. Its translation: CASGTGGSYEQYF.

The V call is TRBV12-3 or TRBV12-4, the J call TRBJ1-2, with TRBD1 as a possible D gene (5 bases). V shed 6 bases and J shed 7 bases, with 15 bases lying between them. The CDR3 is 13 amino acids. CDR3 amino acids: CASRELGLPGYTF. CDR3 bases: TGTGCCAGCAGAGAGCTGGGACTTCCTGGCTACACCTTC.

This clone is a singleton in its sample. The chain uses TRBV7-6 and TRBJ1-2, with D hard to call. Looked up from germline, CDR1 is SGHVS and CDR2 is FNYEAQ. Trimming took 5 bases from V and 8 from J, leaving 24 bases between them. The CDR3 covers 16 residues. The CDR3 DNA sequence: TGTGCCAGCAGCAAGAAGCGCGATTACCCCTTGGAGGGCTACACCTTC. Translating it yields CASSKKRDYPLEGYTF.